The rows below give T cell receptor beta chains drawn from one sample of a study of human T cells and chemical hapten exposure. TCRdb reprocessed the RACE reads with MiXCR, giving one entry per CDR3 protein. Of 100,000 to 120,000 distinct CDR3 sequences in the sample, 34% were seen once. The sample here was whole blood, taken in connection with sensitization to the hapten diphenylcyclopropenone (DPC). The receptor source for this set is a man aged 40-49 years with alopecia areata. Some clones in this sample may be carry-over from other donors' samples. The CDR3 runs from the conserved cysteine through the conserved F or W. The order of the fields is clone size, D gene, V gene, J gene, CDR3 DNA, CDR3 protein. The D gene is left open where the match is weak. Rows give clone size only sometimes, using once, few, many, or a class for an expanded clone.

NA,NA,TRBV5-1,TRBJ2-3,TGCGCCAGCAGCAACCCTGGGGTAGATACGCAGTATTTT,CASSNPGVDTQYF
NA,TRBD1,TRBV28,TRBJ2-3,TGTGCCAGCAGTTTAAGACAGGGGGCACGCGCAGATACGCAGTATTTT,CASSLRQGARADTQYF
NA,NA,TRBV6-2/TRBV6-3,TRBJ2-6,TGTGCCAGCAGTTTGGGACTCGAAAGTATCGGGGCCAACGTCCTGACTTTC,CASSLGLESIGANVLTF
NA,NA,TRBV3-1,TRBJ2-7,TGTGCCAGCAGCCGTAGAGGGTTGCTCTGGCAGTACTTC,CASSRRGLLWQYF
NA,NA,TRBV18,TRBJ1-1,TGTGCCAGCTCACAAATGACCACTGAAGCTTTCTTT,CASSQMTTEAFF
NA,TRBD1,TRBV7-2,TRBJ1-1,TGTGCCAGCAGCGCTAGACAGGGCAACACTGAAGCTTTCTTT,CASSARQGNTEAFF
NA,TRBD2,TRBV29-1,TRBJ2-1,TGCAGCGTTGATGGTTTTCGGACTAGAGTGAGCAATGAGCAGTTCTTC,CSVDGFRTRVSNEQFF
few,NA,TRBV14,TRBJ2-1,TGTGCCAGCAGCCCTGGCAGCCACAATGAGCAGTTCTTC,CASSPGSHNEQFF
few,NA,TRBV6-2/TRBV6-3,TRBJ2-2,TGTGCCAGCAGTATTCGGACAGCGGACACCGGGGAGCTGTTTTTT,CASSIRTADTGELFF
NA,NA,TRBV15,TRBJ1-5,TGTGCCACCAGCAGAGTGGTGGAGGGATCGCCCCAGCATTTT,CATSRVVEGSPQHF
NA,NA,TRBV5-1,TRBJ1-1,TGCGCCAGCAGCTTGCAAACAGCGAACACTGAAGCTTTCTTT,CASSLQTANTEAFF
many,NA,TRBV29-1,TRBJ1-1,TGCAGCGTGGGGGGGGGTACGAACACTGAAGCTTTCTTT,CSVGGGTNTEAFF
NA,TRBD2,TRBV20-1,TRBJ2-4,TGCAGTGCTTACCACTTACTAGCGGGGTCAAGGAACATTCAGTACTTC,CSAYHLLAGSRNIQYF
NA,NA,TRBV3-1,TRBJ1-2,TGTGCCAGCAGCCAAGATAGGATTGCGGGCTATGGCTACACCTTC,CASSQDRIAGYGYTF
few,NA,TRBV29-1,TRBJ2-7,TGCAGCGTTCTGGGGGAAAGTCTGTACGAGCAGTACTTC,CSVLGESLYEQYF
NA,NA,TRBV6-6,TRBJ2-1,TGTGCCAGCAGTTACCAAGCGGGCGATGAGCAGTTCTTC,CASSYQAGDEQFF
NA,NA,TRBV7-8,TRBJ1-1,TGTGCCAGCAGCGACGGATTCGGTGCTGAAGCTTTCTTT,CASSDGFGAEAFF
NA,NA,TRBV24-1,TRBJ2-3,TGTGCCACCAGTGATTTGAGCACGATGAGCACAGATACGCAGTATTTT,CATSDLSTMSTDTQYF
NA,TRBD2,TRBV6-5,TRBJ2-3,TGTGCCAGCAGAACTAGCGGGGGACGGGCAGATACGCAGTATTTT,CASRTSGGRADTQYF
NA,NA,TRBV7-2,TRBJ2-2,TGTGCCAGCAGCGGGACTTCCGGTACCGGGGAGCTGTTTTTT,CASSGTSGTGELFF
NA,NA,TRBV7-2,TRBJ2-1,TGTGCCAGCAGCTTAAGCAAGGACGATGAGCAGTTCTTC,CASSLSKDDEQFF
few,NA,TRBV9,TRBJ1-6,TGTGCCAGCAGCGTAGGAGGAGATAATTCACCCCTCCACTTT,CASSVGGDNSPLHF
few,NA,TRBV6-1,TRBJ2-3,TGTGCCAGCAGTGAACAGGGGCTAGGGTCGGATACGCAGTATTTT,CASSEQGLGSDTQYF
NA,NA,TRBV9,TRBJ1-5,TGTGCCAGCAGCGTAGGTCATAGCAATCAGCCCCAGCATTTT,CASSVGHSNQPQHF
NA,NA,TRBV6-2/TRBV6-3,TRBJ1-3,TGTGCCAGCACGCCGAACTCTGGAAACACCATATATTTT,CASTPNSGNTIYF
NA,TRBD2,TRBV15,TRBJ2-2,TGTGCCACCAGCAGAGATCTAACTAGCGGGAACACCGGGGAGCTGTTTTTT,CATSRDLTSGNTGELFF
NA,TRBD2,TRBV4-2,TRBJ2-5,TGTGCCAGCAGCCAAGATAGGGCTAGCGGGACTGTGCAAGAGACCCAGTACTTC,CASSQDRASGTVQETQYF
NA,TRBD1,TRBV20-1,TRBJ1-4,TGCAGTGCAGAGTATGGGACAGGGGACGAAAAACTGTTTTTT,CSAEYGTGDEKLFF
NA,NA,TRBV14,TRBJ2-7,TGTGCCAGCAGCCAAGGGGTTCGACGAGTTTCCGAGCAGTACTTC,CASSQGVRRVSEQYF
NA,TRBD1,TRBV28,TRBJ1-2,TGTGCCAGCATCCTGAGGACAGGCCCTAACTATGGCTACACCTTC,CASILRTGPNYGYTF
few,NA,TRBV20-1,TRBJ1-4,TGCAGTGCTAGAGATATTAATGGGAGGTTTTGGGAAAAACTGTTTTTT,CSARDINGRFWEKLFF
few,NA,TRBV7-2,TRBJ2-3,TGTGCCAGCGCTCGGACAGTGAGCACAGATACGCAGTATTTT,CASARTVSTDTQYF
few,NA,TRBV7-2,TRBJ1-4,TGTGCCAGCAGCCCCGGACAAGGAGAAAAACTGTTTTTT,CASSPGQGEKLFF
NA,NA,TRBV18,TRBJ1-2,TGTGCCAGCTCACCCTATCTGGGGGCGAGGTCTGATGGCTACACCTTC,CASSPYLGARSDGYTF
NA,TRBD1,TRBV7-6,TRBJ2-6,TGTGCCAGCAGCTCTAGACAGGGGAGATTTACTGGGGCCAACGTCCTGACTTTC,CASSSRQGRFTGANVLTF
NA,TRBD2,TRBV5-1,TRBJ2-3,TGCGCCAGCAGCCCTACTAGCGGGAGGGCCGGGACAGATACGCAGTATTTT,CASSPTSGRAGTDTQYF
NA,NA,TRBV27,TRBJ2-1,TGTGCCAGCAGCTCATTAAGGGTTTACACTCCTGACTACAATGAGCAGTTCTTC,CASSSLRVYTPDYNEQFF
NA,TRBD2,TRBV9,TRBJ2-3,TGTGCCAGCAGCGCTGTCTTAGCGGGAGGCGCAGATACGCAGTATTTT,CASSAVLAGGADTQYF
few,NA,TRBV5-5,TRBJ2-7,TGTGCCAGCAGCCTCGCGCCAGGTGCCTACGAGCAGTACTTC,CASSLAPGAYEQYF
NA,NA,TRBV6-2/TRBV6-3,TRBJ1-1,TGTGCCAGCAGTTGGGCCCCCCGGGGCACTGAAGCTTTCTTT,CASSWAPRGTEAFF
NA,NA,TRBV18,TRBJ1-6,TGTGCCAGCTCTTTACAGGCTGTGGATTCACCCCTCCACTTT,CASSLQAVDSPLHF
few,TRBD1,TRBV20-1,TRBJ1-3,TGCAGTGCTAGAGCGGACAGGGTATTAATCTCTGGAAACACCATATATTTT,CSARADRVLISGNTIYF